The clone carrying this TCR beta chain showed up many times. Its antigen is undetermined. This record comes from a study of T cells in Graves' hyperthyroidism and ophthalmopathy. On the study more broadly: At initial diagnosis, before any treatment had begun, peripheral blood was obtained. General study results and limits: In simple terms, a model built on 13 V-J features told ophthalmopathy apart from stable hyperthyroidism.

Amplification yielded TCR beta CDR3 regions, with RNA transcripts as the source. Carried out on the TCR CDR3, a first-round RT-PCR used the HTBI primer set. TCRdb analysed the multiplex PCR reads with MiXCR anew, one entry per CDR3 protein. The sample lists about 410,000 distinct CDR3 sequences, approximately 14% occurring once. The source is a man between 18 and 35 years old with Graves' ophthalmopathy. The specimen sequenced was blood.

CDR3 residues: CASSQAGTEGYTF. The CDR3 DNA reads as TGTGCCAGCAGCCAAGCTGGGACCGAAGGCTACACCTTC. This chain links TRBV3-1 with TRBJ1-2; a possible D gene is TRBD1 (5 bases). Germline V CDR1 and CDR2: LGHDT, YNNKEL (reference sequence). V lost 1 base and J 8 bases, leaving 11 bases between the germline ends. CDR3 size: 13 residues.